A single count supports the clone carrying this T cell receptor beta chain. The data belong to a study of T cells after somatic rescue of genetic block. Libraries were prepared by immunoSEQ multiplex PCR; TCRdb keeps only in-frame clonotypes and omits some of them. The repertoire holds about 72,000 clones, with roughly 90% as singletons. Sequencing was carried out using peripheral blood mononuclear cells (PBMCs). The receptor was derived from a man aged 25 to 40.

This CDR3 reads CASSGTGGYGYTF. CDR3 DNA sequence: TGTGCCAGCAGTGGGACAGGGGGCTATGGCTACACCTTC. This chain uses TRBV6-5 with TRBJ1-2; 11 bases align to TRBD1. The CDR3 covers 13 residues. Per germline, CDR1 MNHEY and CDR2 SVGAGI. After removal of 5 bases from V and 4 bases from J, the junction contained 0 bases not matched to a gene.